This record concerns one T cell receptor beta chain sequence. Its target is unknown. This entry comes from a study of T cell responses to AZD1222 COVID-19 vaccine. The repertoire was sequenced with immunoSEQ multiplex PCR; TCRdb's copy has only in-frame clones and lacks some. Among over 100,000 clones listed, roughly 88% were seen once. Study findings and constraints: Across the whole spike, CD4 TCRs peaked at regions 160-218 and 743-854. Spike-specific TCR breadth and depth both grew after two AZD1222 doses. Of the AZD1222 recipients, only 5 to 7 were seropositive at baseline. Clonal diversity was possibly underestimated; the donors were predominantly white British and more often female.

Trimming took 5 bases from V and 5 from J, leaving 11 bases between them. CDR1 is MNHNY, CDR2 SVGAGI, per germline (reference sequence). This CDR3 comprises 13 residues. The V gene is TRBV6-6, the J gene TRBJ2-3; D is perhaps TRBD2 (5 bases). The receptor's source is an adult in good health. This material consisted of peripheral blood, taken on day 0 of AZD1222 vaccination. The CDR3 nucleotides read TGTGCCAGCAGTATTAGAGGGCTAGATACGCAGTATTTT. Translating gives CASSIRGLDTQYF.